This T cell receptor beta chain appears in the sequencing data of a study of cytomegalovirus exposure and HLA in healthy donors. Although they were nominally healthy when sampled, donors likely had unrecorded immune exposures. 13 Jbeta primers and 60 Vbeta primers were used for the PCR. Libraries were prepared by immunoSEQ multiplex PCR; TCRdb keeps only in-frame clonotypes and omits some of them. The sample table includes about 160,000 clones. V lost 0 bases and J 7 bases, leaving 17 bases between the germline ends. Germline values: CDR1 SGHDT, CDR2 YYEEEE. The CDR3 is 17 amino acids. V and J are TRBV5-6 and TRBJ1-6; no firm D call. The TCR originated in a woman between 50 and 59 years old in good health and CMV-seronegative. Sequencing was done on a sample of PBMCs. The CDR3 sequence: CASSLGEGMGMNSPLHF. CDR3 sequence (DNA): TGTGCCAGCAGCTTGGGTGAGGGCATGGGGATGAATTCACCCCTCCACTTT. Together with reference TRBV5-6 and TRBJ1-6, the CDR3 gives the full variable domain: DAGVTQSPTHLIKTRGQQVTLRCSPKSGHDTVSWYQQALGQGPQFIFQYYEEEERQRGNFPDRFSGHQFPNYSSELNVNALLLGDSALYLCASSLGEGMGMNSPLHFGNGTRLTVT.